Below, 16 T cell receptor beta chains from the same sample are listed, as sequenced in a study of patients and donors after allogeneic stem cell transplantation. TCRdb processed the RT-PCR reads anew with MiXCR; each CDR3 protein has one entry. The repertoire has approximately 88,000 distinct CDR3 sequences, approximately 5.2% of them found once; the top ten carry 2.5% to 3%. Specimen: blood, either unsorted or a sorted T cell fraction (not recorded which). These receptors were taken from a human donor who was either an allogeneic HSCT recipient or a stem cell or donor lymphocyte infusion donor (not recorded which). It is not recorded whose cells these are; they may come from a transplant donor.

The J gene is TRBJ1-2, the V gene TRBV19, with D perhaps matching TRBD1 (5 bases). The germline V gene encodes CDR1 LNHDA and CDR2 SQIVND (reference sequence). The V end lost 6 bases, the J end lost 6 bases, and 14 bases lay between the germline ends. This CDR3 comprises 13 residues. In nucleotides, the CDR3 is TGTGCCAGTAGAGCAGGGTCAGAGGATGGCTACACCTTC. It is translated as CASRAGSEDGYTF.

The rearrangement uses TRBV12-3 or TRBV12-4 and TRBJ2-7; possible D gene TRBD1, 5 bases. This CDR3 has 14 amino acids. The V end was cut by 3 bases, the J end by 2 bases, with 11 bases between. CDR3 in amino acids: CASSFRQGAYEQYF. CDR3 nucleotide sequence: TGTGCCAGCAGTTTTAGGCAGGGCGCCTACGAGCAGTACTTC.

This clonotype showed up many times. V gene TRBV20-1 combines with J gene TRBJ2-1, with TRBD2 matching 7 bases. J gave up 5 bases and V 6 bases, and 4 bases lay outside the gene matches. There are 12 residues in the CDR3. Germline loops: CDR1 DFQATT, CDR2 SNEGSKA (reference sequence). Here the CDR3 DNA reads TGCAGTGCAAGGGACTATAACAATGAGCAGTTCTTC. Its protein product is CSARDYNNEQFF.

Only a few counts were recorded for this clonotype. For the CDR3, the DNA is TGCAGTGCTCAGCTCACAGTGAACACTGAAGCTTTCTTT. Translating it yields CSAQLTVNTEAFF. The genes are TRBV20-1 and TRBJ1-1; D not certain. CDR1 DFQATT and CDR2 SNEGSKA come from the germline V gene (reference sequence). V was shortened by 5 bases and J by 0 bases, with 10 bases between the two germline ends. This CDR3 is 13 amino acids long.

This rearrangement joins TRBV5-8 to TRBJ2-1; TRBD2 agrees at 15 bases. The CDR3 runs 16 residues. Looked up from germline, CDR1 is SGHTS and CDR2 is YDEGEE. V shed 5 bases and J 4 bases; nucleotides not matched to a gene: 4. The CDR3 loop is CASSPGLAGGYNEQFF. CDR3 nucleotides: TGTGCCAGCAGTCCAGGACTAGCGGGGGGGTACAATGAGCAGTTCTTC. The full variable domain, its missing parts supplied by reference TRBV5-8 and TRBJ2-1, is EAGVTQSPTHLIKTRGQQATLRCSPISGHTSVYWYQQALGLGLQFLLWYDEGEERNRGNFPPRFSGRQFPNYSSELNVNALELEDSALYLCASSPGLAGGYNEQFFGPGTRLTVL.

This clonotype came up many times. The chain couples TRBV20-1 to TRBJ1-4; no clear D gene. CDR3 length equals 13 residues. Trimming stripped 7 bases from V and 5 bases from J, with 14 bases between. Germline-derived CDR1 and CDR2 are DFQATT and SNEGSKA (reference sequence). The CDR3 loop is CSGSWTVNEKLFF. As DNA, the CDR3 is TGCAGTGGCAGCTGGACGGTGAATGAAAAACTGTTTTTT.

This clonotype occurred a few times. This sequence joins TRBV15 and TRBJ2-7, with D tentatively TRBD2 (6 bases). Between the trimmed V and J ends, which lost 0 bases and 2 bases, there was a span of 8 bases. This CDR3 spans 14 amino acids. Germline CDR1 is LNHNV and CDR2 is YYDKDF (reference sequence). In nucleotides, the CDR3 is TGTGCCACCAGCAGAGAGGGGGGAACCTACGAGCAGTACTTC. As protein: CATSREGGTYEQYF.

This clonotype was picked up a small number of times. The V call is TRBV12-3 or TRBV12-4, the J call TRBJ1-1; possible D gene TRBD1, 5 bases. This CDR3 comprises 14 residues. V was shortened by 2 bases and J by 5 bases, with 12 bases between the two germline ends. CDR3 sequence (DNA): TGTGCCAGCAGTTTACATACAGGTGGGACTGAAGCTTTCTTT. Its translation: CASSLHTGGTEAFF.

The rearrangement uses TRBV20-1 and TRBJ1-1, with unresolved D. From germline, CDR1 is DFQATT and CDR2 SNEGSKA (reference sequence). This CDR3 is built from 13 residues. Trimming pared 0 bases from V and 1 base from J, leaving 6 bases between. The CDR3 protein is CSARENQNTEAFF. CDR3 nucleotide sequence: TGCAGTGCTAGAGAGAACCAGAACACTGAAGCTTTCTTT.

V is TRBV5-6 and J is TRBJ2-3, with 9 nucleotides matching TRBD2. CDR3 length equals 16 residues. The V gene's germline CDR1 is SGHDT and CDR2 YYEEEE. With V trimmed by 5 bases and J by 2 bases, 9 bases remained unmatched. In DNA, the CDR3 is TGTGCCAGCAGTTCGAAACTAGCGGGCCTCACAGATACGCAGTATTTT. Translation: CASSSKLAGLTDTQYF.

This clonotype was counted many times. The rearrangement links TRBV7-3 to TRBJ2-1, with no clear D. CDR3 length: 13 residues. V was shortened by 2 bases and J by 10 bases, with 12 bases between the two germline ends. CDR1 is SGHTA and CDR2 is FQGTGA in the germline V gene. CDR3: CASSLAGPREQFF. The CDR3 DNA sequence: TGTGCCAGCAGCTTAGCTGGACCACGGGAGCAGTTCTTC.

This clonotype occurred many times. This chain links TRBV21-1 with TRBJ1-1. TRBV21-1 is deemed a pseudogene. The CDR3 contains 15 residues. In DNA, the CDR3 is TGTGCCAGCAGCAAAGGGGGAGGAGGCAACACTGAAGCTTTCTTT. The encoded protein is CASSKGGGGNTEAFF.

This clonotype appeared many times. The chain is built from TRBV18 and TRBJ2-5, with D unresolved. The CDR3 covers 12 residues. Trimming took off 3 bases at V and 5 bases at J, with 7 bases between the two ends. Germline CDR1 and CDR2: KGHSH and LQKENI. In nucleotides, the CDR3 is TGTGCCAGCTCACCGAACGGGGAGACCCAGTACTTC. Protein sequence: CASSPNGETQYF.

This clonotype occurred many times. This rearrangement joins TRBV10-2 to TRBJ1-2, with 7 nucleotides matching TRBD1. V shed 2 bases and J 4 bases; nucleotides not matched to a gene: 7. The CDR3 is made up of 15 amino acids. CDR1 WSHSY and CDR2 SAAADI come from the germline V gene. CDR3 nucleotides: TGCGCCAGCAGTGAGGGTCAGGGGGACGTCTATGGCTACACCTTC. This gives the protein CASSEGQGDVYGYTF.

This clonotype has a count of ten or more. The genes are TRBV20-1 and TRBJ1-5; a weak D match, TRBD1 (5 bases). The CDR3 runs 15 residues. The germline V gene has CDR1 DFQATT and CDR2 SNEGSKA (reference sequence). The germline V and J ends were trimmed by 3 bases and 6 bases, with 18 bases remaining between them. The CDR3 protein is CSASPGGNWGQPQHF. The DNA for the CDR3 is TGCAGTGCTAGCCCCGGGGGAAACTGGGGTCAGCCCCAGCATTTT.

The chain has TRBV4-1 and TRBJ2-7; D tentatively fits TRBD1 or TRBD2 (5 bases each). The CDR3 is made up of 11 amino acids. V lost 0 bases and J 11 bases, leaving 8 bases between the germline ends. Germline lookup yields CDR1 MGHRA and CDR2 YSYEKL. As DNA, the CDR3 is TGCGCCAGCAGCCAAGAGGGACGCAAGTACTTC. It codes for CASSQEGRKYF.